This T cell receptor (beta chain) was profiled in a study of yellow fever vaccine responses in identical twins. Regarding this clonotype: Its specificity is unknown.

Overall study findings and caveats: A vaccine T cell response that seemed partly convergent and partly personalized was reported in twins.

Germline V CDR1 and CDR2: SGHVS, FNYEAQ. The junction had 13 bases not matched to a gene; V was cut back by 4 bases and J by 4 bases. The CDR3 length is 17 residues. Via MiXCR, TCRdb re-called the RT-PCR reads, giving one row per CDR3 protein. The sample lists approximately 10,000 distinct CDR3 sequences; over 70% were seen once. The clonotype comes from a young woman who received the yellow fever vaccine. The J gene is TRBJ2-3, the V gene TRBV7-6; 8 nucleotides agree with TRBD2. The sequenced sample was T cells from blood (PBMCs), unsorted or a sorted subset (not recorded which), obtained before or after yellow fever vaccination (not recorded which). The chain's CDR3 is CASSSRRAGEVPDTQYF. In DNA, the CDR3 is TGTGCCAGCAGCTCGCGGCGAGCGGGAGAGGTCCCAGATACGCAGTATTTT.